The 12 T cell receptor beta chains below come from one sample, sequenced in a study of cytomegalovirus exposure and HLA in healthy donors (dated by TCRdb to 2017 to 2019). Receptor amplification or capture employed the immunoSEQ multiplex PCR assay. A mixture of 60 forward primers for TCR Vbeta segments and 13 reverse primers for TCR Jbeta segments was used in the multiplex PCR. TCRdb mirrors the immuneACCESS table, restricted to in-frame sequences. Some clones are absent from its copies; in checked studies, under half trace to an unresolved V gene, and the reason for the others is unknown. This sample is represented by just over 150,000 clones; 75% to 90% of them were singletons. Around 1.8% of the sample comes from the top ten. Source material: PBMCs. The source of these receptors is a woman aged 18-29 years in good health and CMV-seronegative.

The gene calls are TRBV30 and TRBJ1-5; D might be TRBD1 (5 bases). Germline CDR1 and CDR2: GTSNPN and SVGIG (reference sequence). The CDR3 has 14 residues. V was trimmed by 8 bases and J by 1 base, leaving 15 bases between them. CDR3 DNA sequence: TGTGCCGGGGGGGGTGGCCAGAGCAATCAGCCCCAGCATTTT. It encodes CAGGGGQSNQPQHF. The full variable domain, rest sourced from reference TRBV30 and TRBJ1-5, is SQTIHQWPATLVQPVGSPLSLECTVEGTSNPNLYWYRQAAGRGLQLLFYSVGIGQISSEVPQNLSASRPQDRQFILSSKKLLLSDSGFYLCAGGGGQSNQPQHFGDGTRLSIL.

This clone was detected a few times. The gene calls are TRBV6-6 and TRBJ1-1; D not certain. CDR1 MNHNY and CDR2 SVGAGI come from the germline V gene (reference sequence). The length of the CDR3 is 15 residues. Trimming shortened V by 2 bases and J by 3 bases, and 13 bases separated the two germline ends. The CDR3 region is CASSYPREEYTEAFF. CDR3 DNA: TGTGCCAGCAGTTACCCCCGAGAGGAGTACACTGAAGCTTTCTTT.

The rearrangement links TRBV5-4 to TRBJ1-1, with D perhaps TRBD1 (5 bases). Germline V lookup: CDR1 SGHNT, CDR2 YYREEE (reference sequence). Trimming took 3 bases from V and 7 from J, leaving 19 bases between them. This CDR3 has 15 amino acids. DNA for the CDR3: TGTGCCAGCAGCTCGGGGGTGTACTCGCCTAATGAAGCTTTCTTT. This gives the protein CASSSGVYSPNEAFF.

This chain connects TRBV5-6 to TRBJ1-1; perhaps TRBD1 as D (6 bases). This CDR3 is 15 amino acids long. Germline V gene sequence: CDR1 SGHDT, CDR2 YYEEEE. V gave up 1 base and J gave up 4 bases, with 14 bases separating them. The chain's CDR3 is CASSLPGQKVTEAFF. The CDR3 DNA reads TGTGCCAGCAGCTTGCCGGGACAAAAGGTCACTGAAGCTTTCTTT.

This sequence joins TRBV7-9 and TRBJ1-1; 10 bases fit TRBD1. The CDR3 totals 14 residues. Germline CDR1 is SEHNR and CDR2 is FQNEAQ (reference sequence). With 5 bases clipped from V and 8 bases from J, the junction kept 8 bases outside the gene matches. DNA of the CDR3: TGTGCCAGCAGCCCGGGACAGGGGCCCCGAGAAGCTTTCTTT. Translation: CASSPGQGPREAFF.

The genes are TRBV28 and TRBJ2-5; TRBD2 matches at 8 bases. This CDR3 is built from 14 residues. Germline CDR1 reads MDHEN; CDR2 reads SYDVKM. Trimming took 6 bases from V and 3 from J; bases not matched to a gene: 6. The CDR3: CASSYSGKEETQYF. The CDR3 DNA follows: TGTGCCAGCAGCTATAGCGGGAAAGAAGAGACCCAGTACTTC.

The chain has TRBV5-1 and TRBJ2-2; no firm D call. Deletions cut 6 bases from V and 6 bases from J, with 12 bases between. The CDR3 sequence is 13 residues long. CDR1 SGHRS and CDR2 YFSETQ come from the germline V gene. The CDR3, as DNA: TGCGCCAGCACCGAGCCAAGAGCCGGGGAGCTGTTTTTT. This gives the protein CASTEPRAGELFF.

The sample holds a few counts of this clone. V gene TRBV5-1 combines with J gene TRBJ1-1; D unresolved. CDR1 SGHRS and CDR2 YFSETQ come from the germline V gene. Trimming removed 0 bases at V and 8 bases at J, with 5 bases between. The CDR3 runs 11 residues. This CDR3 reads CASSLGREAFF. In DNA, the CDR3 is TGCGCCAGCAGCTTGGGCAGGGAAGCTTTCTTT. The full variable domain, in which reference TRBV5-1 and TRBJ1-1 provide the parts outside the CDR3, is KAGVTQTPRYLIKTRGQQVTLSCSPISGHRSVSWYQQTPGQGLQFLFEYFSETQRNKGNFPGRFSGRQFSNSRSEMNVSTLELGDSALYLCASSLGREAFFGQGTRLTVV.

This clone occurred many times. V and J are TRBV6-4 and TRBJ2-2; 8 positions agree with TRBD2. From germline, CDR1 is MRHNA and CDR2 SNTAGT. V lost 6 bases to trimming and J lost 7 bases; unmatched junction nucleotides: 13. CDR3 length: 16 residues. In DNA, the CDR3 is TGTGCCAGCAGCAGCGGGGGATCAGATTCGGGCGGGGAGCTGTTTTTT. Translation: CASSSGGSDSGGELFF.

V and J are TRBV5-1 and TRBJ2-1; D remains unclear. Per the germline V gene, CDR1 is SGHRS and CDR2 is YFSETQ. V was clipped by 3 bases and J by 0 bases, with 10 bases between them. This CDR3 region has 15 residues. The CDR3 DNA sequence: TGCGCCAGCAGCTCCGACATCCGCTCCTACAATGAGCAGTTCTTC. This gives the protein CASSSDIRSYNEQFF.

This chain connects TRBV11-2 to TRBJ1-6; perhaps TRBD1 as D (5 bases). CDR3 length: 19 amino acids. Germline V gene sequence: CDR1 SGHAT, CDR2 FQNNGV. Trimming stripped 0 bases from V and 0 bases from J, with 15 bases between. CDR3: CASSLEGQSASSYNSPLHF. CDR3 nucleotide sequence: TGTGCCAGCAGCTTAGAGGGGCAGAGTGCGAGCTCCTATAATTCACCCCTCCACTTT.

The chain recombines TRBV28 with TRBJ2-7, with TRBD2 as a possible D gene (6 bases). The CDR3 is 11 amino acids. Germline-derived CDR1 and CDR2 are MDHEN and SYDVKM. Deletions cut 6 bases from V and 10 bases from J, with 13 bases between. The CDR3 region has the DNA TGTGCCAGCAGATACTCGGGGGTTCAGTACTTC. Its protein is CASRYSGVQYF.